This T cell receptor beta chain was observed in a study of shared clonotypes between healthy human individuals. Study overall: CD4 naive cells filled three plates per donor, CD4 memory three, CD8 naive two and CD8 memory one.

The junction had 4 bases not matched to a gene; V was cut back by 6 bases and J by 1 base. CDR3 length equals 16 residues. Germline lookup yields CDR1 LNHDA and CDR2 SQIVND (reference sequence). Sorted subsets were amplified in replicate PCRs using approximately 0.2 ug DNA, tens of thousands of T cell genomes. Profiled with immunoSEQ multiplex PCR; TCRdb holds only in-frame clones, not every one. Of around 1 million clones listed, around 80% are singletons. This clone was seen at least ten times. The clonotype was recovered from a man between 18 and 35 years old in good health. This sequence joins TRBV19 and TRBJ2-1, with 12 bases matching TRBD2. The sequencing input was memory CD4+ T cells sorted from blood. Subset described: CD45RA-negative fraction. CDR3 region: CASSPSGRASYNEQFF. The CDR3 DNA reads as TGTGCCAGTAGCCCTAGCGGGAGGGCGTCCTACAATGAGCAGTTCTTC.